This T cell receptor (beta chain) originates from a study of type 1 regulatory T cells. Study as a whole: An in vitro protocol generated T-allo10, a Tr1-enriched, alloantigen-specific CD4 T cell product.

The CDR3 is made up of 16 amino acids. Germline CDR1 is MNHNS and CDR2 is SASEGT. The V gene lost 6 bases and the J gene lost 3 bases, with 21 bases spanning the gap. MiXCR, applied by TCRdb to the reads, yields one record per CDR3 protein. The profile covers some 100,000 distinct CDR3 sequences, with roughly 31% appearing a single time and 2.2% taken by the ten largest. This clonotype was observed a handful of times. This TCR was sampled from a human donor in good health. This rearrangement joins TRBV6-1 to TRBJ2-7; a weak D match, TRBD1 (7 bases). The material sequenced was CD4+ T cells, either the whole sample or a sorted fraction (not recorded which). For the CDR3, the DNA is TGTGCCAGCAGCTACACCCCAGGGGGGATAGGCTACGAGCAGTACTTC. Translation gives CASSYTPGGIGYEQYF.